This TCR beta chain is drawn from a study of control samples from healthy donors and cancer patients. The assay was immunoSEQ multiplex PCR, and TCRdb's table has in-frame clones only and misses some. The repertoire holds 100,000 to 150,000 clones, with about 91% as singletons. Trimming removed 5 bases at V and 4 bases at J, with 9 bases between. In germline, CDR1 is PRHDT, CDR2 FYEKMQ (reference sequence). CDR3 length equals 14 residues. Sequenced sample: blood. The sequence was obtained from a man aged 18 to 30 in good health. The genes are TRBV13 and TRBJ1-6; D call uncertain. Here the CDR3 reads CASSGRDYNSPLHF. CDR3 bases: TGTGCCAGCAGCGGCCGGGATTATAATTCACCCCTCCACTTT.